This TCR beta chain appears in the sequencing data of a study of T cells in Graves' hyperthyroidism and ophthalmopathy. Study-level information: Peripheral blood was drawn at first diagnosis, prior to all treatment.

Trimming took 6 bases from V and 7 from J; bases not matched to a gene: 7. Germline V CDR1 and CDR2: DFQATT, SNEGSKA (reference sequence). The CDR3 sequence is 13 residues long. This clonotype was seen ten or more times. Its specificity is unknown. There were TCR beta CDR3 regions amplified from RNA transcripts. The HTBI primer set drove a first-round RT-PCR of the TCR CDR3. One entry per CDR3 protein, called by TCRdb with MiXCR from the multiplex PCR reads. The table shows 130,000 to 150,000 distinct CDR3 sequences, with less than 25% occurring only once. Study conclusions and caveats: It was a median approximately 7.1 months before onset that the model predicted ophthalmopathy. Blood held most thyroid clonotypes expanded above 0.001 frequency. Patients with ophthalmopathy were separated from those with stable hyperthyroidism by a 13 V-J model.

This TCR was sampled from a woman in her 50s with Graves' hyperthyroidism that later progressed to Graves' ophthalmopathy. Sequenced input: blood. This chain uses TRBV20-1 with TRBJ2-1; 9 nucleotides align to TRBD2. The CDR3 spells CSAKGTSKNEQFF. Written as DNA, the CDR3 is TGCAGTGCCAAAGGGACTAGCAAAAATGAGCAGTTCTTC.